This TCR beta chain is drawn from a study of Ad26.COV2.S vaccination and SARS-CoV-2 variants. Turning to the study itself: Participant was drawn from the COV1001 Ad26.COV2.S trial arm. Findings and limits, study-wide: Recipients given vaccine exceeded placebo recipients in spike-specific TCR breadth.

Treatment defined: 19 received Ad26.COV2.S at low or high dose, single or two shots; roughly five received placebo; per-sample allocation not given. The samples were gathered on day 63 after the first injection of vaccine or placebo. The administered vaccine (an Ad26 vector) expressed Wuhan-strain SARS-CoV-2 spike. About this clone: The antigen remains undetermined.

Only in-frame clones appear in the TCRdb table, and some are missing; sequencing was by immunoSEQ multiplex PCR. The table includes 380,000 or so clones, around 89% detected once. The CDR3 sequence is 19 residues long. The V gene end was trimmed by 3 bases and the J gene end by 4 bases; junction bases not matched to a gene: 18. Germline V gene data show CDR1 as MGHRA and CDR2 as YSYEKL. Sequencing used peripheral blood, obtained in a trial of Ad26.COV2.S vaccine versus placebo. The sequence derives from a person aged 18 to 59 who received the Ad26.COV2.S COVID-19 vaccine or a placebo. The chain combines TRBV4-1 with TRBJ2-1; 7 bases align to TRBD1. The CDR3 reads CASSQDSQWGSTGYNEQFF. DNA of the CDR3: TGCGCCAGCAGCCAGGATTCACAATGGGGTTCGACAGGGTACAATGAGCAGTTCTTC.